The rows below give T cell receptor beta chains drawn from one sample of a study of blood T cells in healthy people across ages. One entry per CDR3 protein, called by TCRdb with MiXCR from the 5' RACE reads. Found here are 550,000 to 650,000 distinct CDR3 sequences, approximately 30% of them singletons; the top ten hold around 16%. The sample consisted of blood. The receptors come from a woman older than 75 in good health. Both conserved end residues are part of each CDR3. A D gene is named only where the DNA matches it firmly. A clone size is listed for some rows: how often the clone was seen (once, few, many), or a class if it is expanded.

DNA | CDR3 | size | J | D | V
TGTGCCAGCAGTGAAAACAGGAACAACATTCAGTACTTC | CASSENRNNIQYF | few | TRBJ2-4 | . | TRBV2
TGTGCCAGCAGCCCTGAGGGGGGGACGAACGCTGAAGCTTTCTTT | CASSPEGGTNAEAFF | many | TRBJ1-1 | . | TRBV7-2
TGCGCCAGCAGCCCTACGGGTTACCAAGAGACCCAGTACTTC | CASSPTGYQETQYF | many | TRBJ2-5 | . | TRBV5-1
TGTGCCAGCAGTTTGGCGTTGGCAGATACGCAGTATTTT | CASSLALADTQYF | many | TRBJ2-3 | . | TRBV6-2/TRBV6-3
TGTGCCAGCTCACCTCAGGGACAGGGGTCGGGCGAGCAGTACTTC | CASSPQGQGSGEQYF | many | TRBJ2-7 | TRBD1 | TRBV18
TGCGCCAGCAGTCAAGATCCCGCGGGTTCCTACAATGAGCAGTTCTTC | CASSQDPAGSYNEQFF | few | TRBJ2-1 | . | TRBV23-1
TGTGCCAGCAACCAGATAGGGCAGAACACTGGAGCTTTCTTT | CASNQIGQNTGAFF | . | TRBJ1-1 | . | TRBV6-6
TGTGCCGTCAGTGAATATTCCGGGGACACTGAAGCTTTCTTT | CAVSEYSGDTEAFF | . | TRBJ1-1 | . | TRBV10-3
TGTGCCAGCAGCTGGACAGATTGGGACACTGAAGCTTTCTTT | CASSWTDWDTEAFF | few | TRBJ1-1 | . | TRBV5-6
TGTGCCAGCAGCCATGGGGGGGCAGGCACTGAAGCTTTCTTT | CASSHGGAGTEAFF | . | TRBJ1-1 | . | TRBV3-1
TGCGCCAGCAGCTCTACCTTGGATCTAGAGGCTTTCTTT | CASSSTLDLEAFF | . | TRBJ1-1 | . | TRBV5-1
TGTGCCAGCAGCTTAGTGCAGGGGGAAGAGACCCAGTACTTC | CASSLVQGEETQYF | . | TRBJ2-5 | TRBD1 | TRBV7-6
TGCAGTGCTAGAACTGGAGCCAGGGCGGACACCGGGGAGCTGTTTTTT | CSARTGARADTGELFF | . | TRBJ2-2 | . | TRBV20-1
TGTGCCAGCAGCCGGCGGTCTAGCGGGAGCTCCTACAATGAGCAGTTCTTC | CASSRRSSGSSYNEQFF | . | TRBJ2-1 | TRBD2 | TRBV5-6
TGCAGTGCTGGCGGGGCCGGCAATCAGCCCCAGCATTTT | CSAGGAGNQPQHF | many | TRBJ1-5 | . | TRBV20-1
TGTGCCAGCAGCAGAGGAGACGGGAATTCACCCCTCCACTTT | CASSRGDGNSPLHF | . | TRBJ1-6 | . | TRBV7-2
TGTGCCAGCTCCTCCCGTAGCGGGGACACTGAAGCTTTCTTT | CASSSRSGDTEAFF | many | TRBJ1-1 | . | TRBV18